This TCR beta chain appears in the sequencing data of a study of vaccination effects on CD4 cells after COVID-19. Broader study findings: Early timepoints after infection were absent, and convalescent patients were few in the study.

Assay used: immunoSEQ multiplex PCR; TCRdb lists only in-frame clones, some missing. The table has approximately 60,000 clones, 78% seen once; the top ten hold around 4%. Germline V CDR1 and CDR2: MNHEY, SMNVEV (reference sequence). Trimming left V 5 bases short and J 8 bases short, with 18 bases between. This CDR3 comprises 14 residues. Details on this clone: Its specificity is not known.

With roughly 10 days of culture completed, CD4+ T cells were isolated. Participants received two doses of either the BNT162b2 or mRNA-1273 vaccine. Vaccinated recipients, who were negative for nucleocapsid antibodies, had no history of SARS-CoV-2 infection. The chain couples TRBV27 to TRBJ1-1; D is unclear. The sequence came from a human donor who received a COVID-19 vaccine. The input for sequencing was CD4+ T cells from PBMCs cultured without peptide, taken after COVID-19 vaccination. The CDR3 reads CASSPRRTTTEAFF. The CDR3 region has the DNA TGTGCCAGCAGTCCTCGACGAACTACCACGGAAGCTTTCTTT.